This TCR beta chain was found in a study of T cells in Graves' hyperthyroidism and ophthalmopathy. Study-level findings and limits: In the blood, most expanded thyroid clonotypes above 0.001 appeared as well. Ophthalmopathy was predicted by the model a median of roughly 6.7 months ahead of onset.

RNA transcripts provided the source from which TCR beta CDR3 regions were amplified. With the HTBI primer set, the TCR CDR3 went through a first round of RT-PCR. Each CDR3 protein gets one entry after TCRdb re-called the multiplex PCR reads with MiXCR. Among hundreds of thousands of distinct CDR3 sequences listed, about a sixth were seen once. On this clonotype itself: Its antigen is not known.

Germline CDR1 and CDR2: MNHEY and SVGEGT. This CDR3 contains 16 residues. The V gene lost 5 bases and the J gene lost 1 base, with 17 bases spanning the gap. Uncontrolled infection, other autoimmune disease, pregnancy and lactation each barred patients from inclusion. This TCR was recovered from an older woman with Graves' ophthalmopathy. Specimen: blood. The chain employs TRBV6-2 or TRBV6-3 and TRBJ1-2, with D maybe TRBD1 (5 bases). CDR3 residues: CASSDTDRPLNYGYTF. CDR3 sequence (DNA): TGTGCCAGCAGTGACACCGACAGACCTCTTAACTATGGCTACACCTTC.